The 12 T cell receptor beta chains listed next were all sequenced from one sample in a study of regulatory T cells in long-lasting Graves disease. Described time point: persistent/refractory GD, antithyroid drugs over 5 years with positive TRAb. Preparation of the TCR library used RNA extracted from PBMCs. Construction of TCR beta libraries relied on iRepertoire HTBI primers and on Arm-PCR targeting CDR3 regions. MiXCR, applied by TCRdb to the multiplex PCR reads, yields one record per CDR3 protein. The sample records about 470,000 distinct CDR3 sequences, roughly 21% being singletons. Source: peripheral blood mononuclear cells (PBMCs), taken when the disease was refractory, from a patient treated with antithyroid drugs. All receptors come from a female donor with Graves disease.

The rearrangement uses TRBV20-1 and TRBJ1-2; tentatively, D is TRBD1 (6 bases). The CDR3 is 16 residues long. With 5 bases removed from V and 6 bases from J, the gap between germline ends came to 25 bases. Germline lookup yields CDR1 DFQATT and CDR2 SNEGSKA (reference sequence). The CDR3 DNA reads TGCAGTGCTCCAATCTTTATACAGGGCCCTGGGGATGGCTACACCTTC. This sequence encodes CSAPIFIQGPGDGYTF.

Notes on this clonotype: This could be a read error, since a much larger clone is one nucleotide away. This chain connects TRBV20-1 to TRBJ1-2; D ambiguous. Germline V lookup: CDR1 DFQATT, CDR2 SNEGSKA (reference sequence). Trimming removed 0 bases at V and 1 base at J, with 6 bases between. The CDR3 contains 13 residues. CDR3 amino acids: CSARDQNNYGYTF. In nucleotides, the CDR3 is TGCAGTGCTAGAGACCAAAATAACTATGGCTACACCTTC.

This clonotype was counted only a few times. The chain carries TRBV5-5 and TRBJ1-2; TRBD1 aligns across 7 bases. This CDR3 spans 15 amino acids. The ends lost 4 bases at V and 4 bases at J; junction bases unmatched: 10. Germline-derived CDR1 and CDR2 are SGHKS and YYEKEE (reference sequence). CDR3 residues: CASSRGPGEAYGYTF. For the CDR3, the DNA is TGTGCCAGCAGCAGGGGGCCCGGAGAGGCCTATGGCTACACCTTC.

This clonotype was recorded many times. The J gene is TRBJ1-2, the V gene TRBV6-2 or TRBV6-3; D remains ambiguous. This CDR3 is built from 12 residues. Trimming stripped 6 bases from V and 8 bases from J, with 13 bases between. Germline CDR1 MNHEY, CDR2 SVGEGT. CDR3 residues: CASRLPGGGYTF. The CDR3, as DNA: TGTGCCAGCAGACTACCAGGCGGCGGCTACACCTTC.

In this sample, this clonotype turned up a few times. One junction end disagrees with the germline gene, perhaps due to a read error. The chain employs TRBV2 and TRBJ1-2; the D is unclear. The germline CDR1 and CDR2 sequences are SNHLY and FYNNEI. CDR3 length equals 12 residues. CDR3 protein: CAGSGGLYGYTF. The CDR3 DNA sequence: TGTGCCGGCAGTGGAGGACTCTATGGCTACACCTTC.

The rearrangement joins TRBV4-3 to TRBJ1-2, with D possibly being TRBD1 (5 bases). The CDR3 length is 14 residues. V dropped 3 bases and J dropped 10 bases, with 18 bases sitting between them. Germline CDR1 reads LGHNA; CDR2 reads YSLEER. The chain's CDR3 is CASSQGGEGRDYTF. The CDR3 DNA reads as TGCGCCAGCAGCCAGGGCGGAGAGGGGCGCGACTACACCTTC.

This clonotype was seen a handful of times. J is TRBJ2-2 and V is TRBV27, with TRBD2 identical over 11 bases. CDR1 MNHEY and CDR2 SMNVEV come from the germline V gene (reference sequence). This CDR3 comprises 16 residues. J lost 4 bases, V lost 5 bases, and 6 bases had no gene match. The CDR3 nucleotides are TGTGCCAGCAGTAGAACTAGCGGGAGTTTCACCGGGGAGCTGTTTTTT. Its translation: CASSRTSGSFTGELFF.

This clonotype occurred many times. The chain recombines TRBV12-3 or TRBV12-4 with TRBJ2-7; either TRBD1 or TRBD2 may fit D (5 bases each). This CDR3 is 17 amino acids long. V was shortened by 5 bases and J by 0 bases, with 20 bases between the two germline ends. CDR3 coding DNA: TGTGCCAGCAGTCCCCCGCTAGTGGGGGAATACTCCTACGAGCAGTACTTC. This sequence encodes CASSPPLVGEYSYEQYF.

The chain joins TRBV24-1 to TRBJ2-5, with D maybe TRBD1 (6 bases). V was pared by 3 bases and J by 2 bases, with 15 bases between. CDR1 KGHDR and CDR2 SFDVKD come from the germline V gene. The CDR3 spans 16 residues. The CDR3 is CATSDPRTDLQETQYF. In DNA, the CDR3 is TGTGCCACCAGTGATCCCCGGACAGATCTGCAAGAGACCCAGTACTTC.

The chain links TRBV28 to TRBJ2-2, with D perhaps matching TRBD1 (5 bases). CDR1 MDHEN and CDR2 SYDVKM come from the germline V gene. The V end was cut by 7 bases, the J end by 4 bases, with 10 bases between. This CDR3 is 13 amino acids long. The CDR3 DNA reads as TGTGCCAGCACCAGTAGGGGCACCGGGGAGCTGTTTTTT. It translates to CASTSRGTGELFF.

This clonotype has a count of ten or more. The J gene is TRBJ1-1, the V gene TRBV28; a possible D gene is TRBD1 (5 bases). The V gene's germline CDR1 is MDHEN and CDR2 SYDVKM. CDR3 size: 13 residues. Trimming cost V 7 bases and J 5 bases, with 14 bases left between them. This CDR3 is CASKGQGRTEAFF. In nucleotides, the CDR3 is TGTGCCAGCAAGGGCCAGGGAAGAACTGAAGCTTTCTTT.

The chain has TRBV7-2 and TRBJ2-3; maybe TRBD1 (6 bases). V gave up 5 bases and J gave up 4 bases, with 19 bases separating them. The CDR3 sequence is 16 residues long. CDR1 and CDR2 from the germline V gene are SGHTA and FQGNSA. The CDR3 is CASSHLQGEGPDTQYF. The CDR3 nucleotides are TGTGCCAGCAGCCACCTACAGGGAGAGGGCCCAGATACGCAGTATTTT.